The sequence of this TCR beta chain was determined in a study of blood T cell repertoires in COVID-19. Repertoires were generated with immunoSEQ multiplex PCR, while TCRdb's copy carries only in-frame clones and drops some. The sample has around 200,000 clones; roughly 83% are singletons. Trimming took 2 bases from V and 8 from J; bases not matched to a gene: 5. CDR1 is MDHEN and CDR2 is SYDVKM in the germline V gene. This CDR3 comprises 13 residues. V gene TRBV28 combines with J gene TRBJ1-2; 7 bases line up with TRBD1. Sequenced sample: PBMCs or T cells enriched from blood (not recorded which). This clonotype was obtained from a man aged 35 to 55 with acute COVID-19. The CDR3 protein is CASSLPGQQGYTF. CDR3 DNA sequence: TGTGCCAGCAGTTTACCGGGACAGCAAGGCTACACCTTC.